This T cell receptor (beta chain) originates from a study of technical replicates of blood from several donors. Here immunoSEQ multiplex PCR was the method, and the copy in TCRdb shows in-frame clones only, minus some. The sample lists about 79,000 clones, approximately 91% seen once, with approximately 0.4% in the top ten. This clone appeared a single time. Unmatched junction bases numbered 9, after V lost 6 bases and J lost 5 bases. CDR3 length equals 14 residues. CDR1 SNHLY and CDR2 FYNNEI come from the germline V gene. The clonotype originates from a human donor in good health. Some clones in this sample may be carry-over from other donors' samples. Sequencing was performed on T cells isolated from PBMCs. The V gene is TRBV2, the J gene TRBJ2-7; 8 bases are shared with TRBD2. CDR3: CASSAKRESNEQYF. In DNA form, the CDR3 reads TGTGCCAGCAGCGCAAAGCGGGAGTCTAACGAGCAGTACTTC.